This T cell receptor (beta chain) was documented in a study of cytomegalovirus exposure and HLA in healthy donors. Both 60 Vbeta primers and 13 Jbeta primers went into the PCR. Sequencing was performed with immunoSEQ multiplex PCR; in TCRdb, only in-frame clones are kept and a portion is missing. The sample holds roughly 130,000 clones, just under 85% seen once. General study findings and limits: Reportedly, fewer N-insertions than the approximately 700-donor mean appeared in an Asian-associated ancestry cluster in a later analysis. Reports credit the classifier with highly specific, highly sensitive diagnosis of cytomegalovirus status. For most subjects, TCR beta sequences were reported to predict HLA-A and HLA-B alleles with accuracy.

On this clone: Its specificity is unknown.

The sample taken for sequencing was PBMCs. The sequence derives from a boy younger than 10 in good health and CMV-seronegative.

The CDR3 DNA follows: TGTGCCTGGAGTGTCGGGACAGGGGGTATAGGAAACACCATATATTTT. Translated: CAWSVGTGGIGNTIYF. J is TRBJ1-3 and V is TRBV30, with TRBD1 matching over 11 bases. This CDR3 spans 16 amino acids. V lost 0 bases and J lost 4; bases outside the gene matches: 5. The germline CDR1 and CDR2 sequences are GTSNPN and SVGIG (reference sequence).